These 17 T cell receptor beta chains share one sample of origin, sequenced in a study of blood T cell repertoires in COVID-19. Generated by immunoSEQ multiplex PCR, the TCRdb table keeps only in-frame clones and is missing some. The sample includes roughly 73,000 clones, around 87% of them seen just once. The sample comprised peripheral blood. The source of these receptors is an elderly woman with active or convalescent COVID-19.

The rearrangement joins TRBV7-6 to TRBJ2-7; D gene ambiguous. The germline V and J ends were trimmed by 0 bases and 0 bases, with 15 bases remaining between them. In germline, CDR1 is SGHVS, CDR2 FNYEAQ. The length of the CDR3 is 17 residues. CDR3 in DNA: TGTGCCAGCAGCTTAGCGCGAAAGCGTAGGAGCTCCTACGAGCAGTACTTC. This encodes CASSLARKRRSSYEQYF.

Details on this clone: The same CDR3 can be traced to other DNA sequences in this sample. This chain joins TRBV18 and TRBJ1-2, with D perhaps matching TRBD1 (6 bases). V lost 3 bases to trimming and J lost 2 bases, with 7 bases between them. Germline V gene sequence: CDR1 KGHSH, CDR2 LQKENI. This CDR3 spans 13 amino acids. The CDR3 coding sequence is TGTGCCAGCTCACCTGGACAGAACTATGGCTACACCTTC. Translating it yields CASSPGQNYGYTF.

A few counts support this clone. The J gene is TRBJ2-2, the V gene TRBV18; tentatively, D is TRBD1 (5 bases). The V gene's germline CDR1 is KGHSH and CDR2 LQKENI. Trimming took off 3 bases at V and 6 bases at J, with 8 bases between the two ends. This CDR3 contains 13 residues. This CDR3 reads CASSPAGPGELFF. The CDR3 region has the DNA TGTGCCAGCTCACCTGCAGGGCCCGGGGAGCTGTTTTTT.

The rearrangement joins TRBV7-2 to TRBJ1-6; D perhaps matches TRBD1 (6 bases). Germline CDR1 reads SGHTA; CDR2 reads FQGNSA. V lost 5 bases and J lost 10, with 15 bases in between. CDR3 size: 14 residues. CDR3 region: CASSRDRWDSPLHF. The CDR3 nucleotides are TGTGCCAGCAGCCGCGACAGGTGGGACTCACCCCTCCACTTT.

The chain carries TRBV6-5 and TRBJ1-1; 9 bases match TRBD1. This CDR3 has 14 residues. In germline, CDR1 is MNHEY, CDR2 SVGAGI. V lost 6 bases and J lost 5; bases outside the gene matches: 7. As DNA, the CDR3 is TGTGCCAGCAGCCTGGGACAGGGTGGAACTGAAGCTTTCTTT. The encoded protein is CASSLGQGGTEAFF.

The chain combines TRBV9 with TRBJ1-3; D is undetermined. Germline V gene data show CDR1 as SGDLS and CDR2 as YYNGEE. The CDR3 length is 19 residues. V was clipped by 4 bases and J by 0 bases, with 23 bases between them. The CDR3 spells CASSPRGSQFPHSGNTIYF. CDR3 bases: TGTGCCAGCAGCCCCAGAGGGTCCCAGTTCCCTCACTCTGGAAACACCATATATTTT.

This rearrangement joins TRBV4-1 to TRBJ2-5; tentative D call: TRBD1 (6 bases). CDR1 and CDR2 from the germline V gene are MGHRA and YSYEKL. V lost 1 base and J lost 3, with 9 bases in between. This CDR3 is 14 amino acids long. The CDR3 region is CASSQGYREETQYF. In nucleotides, the CDR3 is TGCGCCAGCAGCCAAGGGTACAGGGAAGAGACCCAGTACTTC.

This chain links TRBV7-8 with TRBJ2-1; 12 bases fit TRBD2. CDR1 and CDR2 from the germline V gene are SGHVS and FQNEAQ. After removal of 1 base from V and 12 bases from J, the junction contained 13 bases not matched to a gene. The CDR3 runs to 17 residues. The CDR3 DNA follows: TGTGCCAGCAGCTTAGTGGGCCTAGCGGGGGGGTTAATGAGGCAGTTCTTC. This translates into CASSLVGLAGGLMRQFF.

The chain is built from TRBV3-1 (or the pseudogene TRBV3-2) and TRBJ1-2; 11 nucleotides line up with TRBD1. With 3 bases clipped from V and 2 bases from J, the junction kept 11 bases outside the gene matches. The CDR3 extends over 18 amino acids. CDR1 and CDR2 (germline): LGHDT, YNNKEL (reference sequence). Here the CDR3 DNA reads TGTGCCAGCAGCCAGTTCCGAAGGACAGGGGGCTTGAACTATGGCTACACCTTC. Protein sequence: CASSQFRRTGGLNYGYTF.

CDR3 DNA sequence: TGCGCCAGCGCTCGAACGGGGACAGCAAAAGAGACCCAGTACTTC. It is translated as CASARTGTAKETQYF. V and J are TRBV5-1 and TRBJ2-5, with 7 nucleotides matching TRBD1. The CDR3 runs 15 residues. Losses at the gene ends were 7 bases for V and 3 bases for J; bases not matched to a gene: 12. CDR1 and CDR2 from the germline V gene are SGHRS and YFSETQ.

This chain joins TRBV11-3 and TRBJ2-3; 7 positions agree with TRBD2. V lost 5 bases to trimming and J lost 1 base; unmatched junction nucleotides: 9. The germline CDR1 and CDR2 sequences are SGHNT and YENEEA. CDR3 length: 16 residues. The CDR3: CASSPDPGGRTDTQYF. The CDR3 DNA reads as TGTGCCAGCAGCCCAGATCCGGGGGGTCGCACAGATACGCAGTATTTT.

This rearrangement joins TRBV9 to TRBJ2-1, with TRBD2 matching 11 bases. CDR1 and CDR2 from the germline V gene are SGDLS and YYNGEE. The V segment lost 4 bases and the J segment 4 bases; nucleotides outside the gene matches: 1. This CDR3 spans 14 amino acids. The CDR3 nucleotides read TGTGCCAGCAGCCGACTAGCGGGGTACAATGAGCAGTTCTTC. Its protein is CASSRLAGYNEQFF.

This clone was observed a single time. The chain links TRBV19 to TRBJ2-5; 14 bases align to TRBD2. The V and J ends lost 4 bases and 4 bases, in that order; junction bases with no gene match: 8. This CDR3 region has 17 residues. Germline CDR1 reads LNHDA; CDR2 reads SQIVND (reference sequence). The CDR3 is CASSTRLAGGHGETQYF. As DNA, the CDR3 is TGTGCCAGTAGTACTAGACTAGCGGGGGGGCACGGAGAGACCCAGTACTTC.

The V gene is TRBV6-5, the J gene TRBJ1-6, with D possibly matching TRBD1 (6 bases). V lost 2 bases and J lost 6, with 14 bases in between. The germline V gene encodes CDR1 MNHEY and CDR2 SVGAGI. The CDR3 runs 16 residues. The CDR3 region is CASSYEGTKINSPLHF. DNA for the CDR3: TGTGCCAGCAGTTACGAGGGGACAAAGATTAATTCACCCCTCCACTTT.

This clone was observed a handful of times. This sequence joins TRBV5-4 and TRBJ2-2, with a weak D call TRBD1 (5 bases). This CDR3 contains 14 residues. With 2 bases removed from V and 4 bases from J, the gap between germline ends came to 9 bases. Germline assignment: CDR1 SGHNT and CDR2 YYREEE (reference sequence). The DNA of the CDR3 is TGTGCCAGCAGCTTCACAGGTGTCACCGGGGAGCTGTTTTTT. Its protein is CASSFTGVTGELFF.

The count of this clone is one. This chain connects TRBV28 to TRBJ2-3; 7 bases fit TRBD1. Germline V gives CDR1 MDHEN, CDR2 SYDVKM. V was clipped by 5 bases and J by 7 bases; unmatched bases: 18. This CDR3 has 17 amino acids. The CDR3 region is CASSDPNRGRIANTQYF. In nucleotides, the CDR3 is TGTGCCAGCAGTGATCCGAACAGGGGACGCATCGCCAATACGCAGTATTTT.

The chain is built from TRBV12-5 and TRBJ1-3; 7 nucleotides line up with TRBD1. Trimming removed 1 base from V and 0 bases from J; junction bases left unmatched: 9. This CDR3 region has 18 residues. Looked up from germline, CDR1 is LGHNT and CDR2 is FRNRAP. CDR3 nucleotides: TGTGCTAGTGGTTTGGCAGGGGGGACCTTTCGCTCTGGAAACACCATATATTTT. This encodes CASGLAGGTFRSGNTIYF.